This TCR beta chain was identified during a study of CD8 T cells in ankylosing spondylitis. Study-wide results and caveats: Fewer than ten highly homologous variants made up a TCR beta motif that seemed to typify ankylosing spondylitis blood.

TCRdb processed the 5' RACE reads anew with MiXCR; each CDR3 protein has one entry. The data show under 250,000 distinct CDR3 sequences, about 10% seen once. With regard to this clonotype: What it binds is not known.

Germline V CDR1 and CDR2: LNHNV, YYDKDF (reference sequence). Unmatched junction bases numbered 7, after V lost 4 bases and J lost 3 bases. The CDR3 extends over 16 amino acids. The specimen sequenced was blood, either unsorted or a sorted T cell fraction (not recorded which). The receptor comes from a male donor with ankylosing spondylitis or in good health (not recorded which). The J gene is TRBJ2-3, the V gene TRBV15, with 10 bases identical to TRBD2. CDR3 in DNA: TGTGCCACCAGCATAGACATAGCGGGAGGTACAGATACGCAGTATTTT. This encodes CATSIDIAGGTDTQYF.